A single TCR beta chain is shown here with its context. The data are from a study of cytomegalovirus exposure and HLA in healthy donors. Generated by immunoSEQ multiplex PCR, the TCRdb table keeps only in-frame clones and is missing some. Of roughly 100,000 clones detected, approximately 86% appear once; the ten largest clones hold over 3%. Germline values: CDR1 MDHEN, CDR2 SYDVKM. The CDR3 is 15 residues long. Trimming cost V 4 bases and J 3 bases, with 14 bases left between them. The sequencing input was PBMCs. The sequence came from a woman in her late teens or twenties in good health and CMV-seropositive. V gene TRBV28 combines with J gene TRBJ2-3; D not certain. CDR3 in amino acids: CASSSLKQITDTQYF. The DNA of the CDR3 is TGTGCCAGCAGTTCCCTTAAACAGATAACAGATACGCAGTATTTT.